Each of the 22 T cell receptor beta chains below was sequenced from the same sample in a study of blood T cell repertoires in COVID-19. Clones were sequenced by immunoSEQ multiplex PCR, and TCRdb holds only the in-frame ones, with some missing. Altogether roughly 57,000 clones are present, 77% being singletons, with the ten largest covering around 42%. The material sequenced was peripheral blood. The receptor source for this set is a man between 65 and 80 years old with active or convalescent COVID-19.

The chain carries TRBV7-2 and TRBJ1-1; weak D call: TRBD1 (5 bases). The CDR3 length is 15 residues. Germline V gene data show CDR1 as SGHTA and CDR2 as FQGNSA. V dropped 5 bases and J dropped 6 bases, with 19 bases sitting between them. CDR3 sequence reads: CASSVVRGRVPEAFF. The CDR3 DNA reads TGTGCCAGCAGCGTTGTACGGGGGAGGGTACCTGAAGCTTTCTTT.

The chain has TRBV6-6 and TRBJ2-3, with 7 bases aligning to TRBD1. The germline gives CDR1 MNHNY, CDR2 SVGAGI (reference sequence). V lost 9 bases and J lost 1; bases outside the gene matches: 10. This CDR3 region has 15 residues. The CDR3 DNA follows: TGTGCCAGTAAGGACAGGCGATCACGCACAGATACGCAGTATTTT. This sequence encodes CASKDRRSRTDTQYF.

The chain links TRBV6-2 or TRBV6-3 to TRBJ2-1; the D is unclear. Germline CDR1 and CDR2: MNHEY and SVGEGT. Trimming shortened V by 0 bases and J by 5 bases, and 11 bases separated the two germline ends. CDR3 length: 15 residues. The CDR3 bases are TGTGCCAGCAGTTACTCGGCAGGAATTAACAATGAGCAGTTCTTC. The encoded protein is CASSYSAGINNEQFF.

This chain uses TRBV2 with TRBJ2-4; TRBD2 might be the D (5 bases). The V end lost 2 bases, the J end lost 4 bases, and 12 bases lay between the germline ends. Germline V CDR1 and CDR2: SNHLY, FYNNEI. The CDR3 has 15 amino acids. Here the CDR3 DNA reads TGTGCCAGCAGTGAAAGGCGGGCAGCGAAAAACATTCAGTACTTC. Its protein is CASSERRAAKNIQYF.

This chain uses TRBV3-1 (or the pseudogene TRBV3-2) with TRBJ1-5; tentatively, D is TRBD1 (6 bases). CDR1 and CDR2 from the germline V gene are LGHDT and YNNKEL (reference sequence). CDR3 length: 14 residues. Between the trimmed V and J ends, which lost 4 bases and 6 bases, there was a span of 13 bases. The CDR3 sequence is CASSPVTGSQPQHF. The CDR3 region has the DNA TGTGCCAGCAGCCCGGTGACAGGTAGTCAGCCCCAGCATTTT.

V is TRBV30 and J is TRBJ1-6; 7 bases match TRBD1. Germline assignment: CDR1 GTSNPN and CDR2 SVGIG (reference sequence). The CDR3 runs 15 residues. Losses at the gene ends were 3 bases for V and 7 bases for J; bases not matched to a gene: 9. Here the CDR3 reads CAWSPRQGANSPLHF. CDR3 bases: TGTGCCTGGAGCCCAAGACAGGGTGCAAATTCACCCCTCCACTTT.

The chain uses TRBV3-1 (or the pseudogene TRBV3-2) and TRBJ2-3, with 12 bases that match TRBD2. Unmatched junction bases numbered 2, after V lost 1 base and J lost 6 bases. The CDR3 totals 15 residues. Looked up from germline, CDR1 is LGHDT and CDR2 is YNNKEL (reference sequence). The CDR3 region is CASSQASGGADTQYF. CDR3 nucleotides: TGTGCCAGCAGCCAAGCTAGCGGGGGGGCCGATACGCAGTATTTT.

In DNA form, the CDR3 reads TGTGCCTGGAGTGTGGGGCTAGCGGGAGGATGGACCGGGGAGCTGTTTTTT. Its translation is CAWSVGLAGGWTGELFF. The rearrangement links TRBV30 to TRBJ2-2; 11 nucleotides line up with TRBD2. Trimming cost V 0 bases and J 5 bases; bases outside gene matches: 8. CDR3 length: 17 residues. Germline values: CDR1 GTSNPN, CDR2 SVGIG (reference sequence).

This clone has more than one count but fewer than ten. The chain carries TRBV7-3 and TRBJ2-7; 7 bases align to TRBD2. CDR1 SGHTA and CDR2 FQGTGA come from the germline V gene. V trimming: 5 bases; J trimming: 7 bases; junction bases outside the gene matches: 8. CDR3 size: 13 residues. The CDR3 sequence: CASSPAGQGEQYF. DNA for the CDR3: TGTGCCAGCAGCCCAGCGGGGCAGGGAGAGCAGTACTTC.

The table lists this clone with a few counts. The chain employs TRBV29-1 and TRBJ1-2, with 7 bases identical to TRBD1. Germline loops: CDR1 SQVTM, CDR2 ANQGSEA. J lost 3 bases, V lost 7 bases, and 2 bases had no gene match. CDR3 length: 11 amino acids. DNA for the CDR3: TGCAGCGGCGGACAGGACTATGGCTACACCTTC. It is translated as CSGGQDYGYTF. The full variable domain, its missing parts supplied by reference TRBV29-1 and TRBJ1-2, is SAVISQKPSRDICQRGTSLTIQCQVDSQVTMMFWYRQQPGQSLTLIATANQGSEATYESGFVIDKFPISRPNLTFSTLTVSNMSPEDSSIYLCSGGQDYGYTFGSGTRLTVV.

This chain joins TRBV30 and TRBJ1-1; 7 nucleotides agree with TRBD1. The CDR3 is 13 residues long. Unmatched junction bases numbered 3, after V lost 0 bases and J lost 5 bases. The germline V gene has CDR1 GTSNPN and CDR2 SVGIG (reference sequence). This CDR3 is CAWSVGRGTEAFF. The DNA for the CDR3 is TGTGCCTGGAGTGTCGGCAGGGGGACTGAAGCTTTCTTT.

The V gene is TRBV19, the J gene TRBJ1-4, with D hard to call. V gave up 8 bases and J gave up 0 bases, with 7 bases separating them. Germline loops: CDR1 LNHDA, CDR2 SQIVND (reference sequence). CDR3 length: 13 amino acids. The CDR3 protein is CASSVATNEKLFF. The CDR3 nucleotides read TGTGCCAGTTCTGTTGCAACTAATGAAAAACTGTTTTTT.

The chain couples TRBV6-1 to TRBJ1-1; 8 bases align to TRBD1. Germline V gene data show CDR1 as MNHNS and CDR2 as SASEGT. The CDR3 length is 16 residues. The ends lost 2 bases at V and 3 bases at J; junction bases unmatched: 8. The CDR3 loop reads CASSETDRVWDTEAFF. The CDR3, as DNA: TGTGCCAGCAGTGAAACGGACAGGGTCTGGGACACTGAAGCTTTCTTT.

This chain joins TRBV7-9 and TRBJ1-3; TRBD1 is a possible D gene (5 bases). The CDR3 contains 14 residues. V shed 1 base and J shed 6 bases, with 10 bases lying between them. The V gene's germline CDR1 is SEHNR and CDR2 FQNEAQ (reference sequence). In DNA, the CDR3 is TGTGCCAGCAGCTTAGAAGTCAGGGAAAACACCATATATTTT. Protein product: CASSLEVRENTIYF.

This clone was counted a single time. V and J are TRBV7-6 and TRBJ2-5, with a possible D match to TRBD2 (5 bases). Trimming removed 5 bases from V and 1 base from J, with 23 bases in between. CDR1 and CDR2 (germline): SGHVS, FNYEAQ. The CDR3 loop spans 18 amino acids. In nucleotides, the CDR3 is TGTGCCAGCAGCCACATATTTGCGGGCGCGCCCTCCCAAGAGACCCAGTACTTC. It translates to CASSHIFAGAPSQETQYF. The full variable domain, rest sourced from reference TRBV7-6 and TRBJ2-5, is GAGVSQSPRYKVTKRGQDVALRCDPISGHVSLYWYRQALGQGPEFLTYFNYEAQQDKSGLPNDRFSAERPEGSISTLTIQRTEQRDSAMYRCASSHIFAGAPSQETQYFGPGTRLLVL.

Comment on this clone: Additional DNA sequences in this sample encode the identical CDR3. V is TRBV5-4 and J is TRBJ2-7; 9 bases fit TRBD1. The CDR3 contains 14 residues. The junction had 3 bases not matched to a gene; V was cut back by 4 bases and J by 1 base. The germline CDR1 and CDR2 sequences are SGHNT and YYREEE (reference sequence). The CDR3 loop is CASSPGQGSYEQYF. CDR3 nucleotide sequence: TGTGCCAGCAGCCCAGGACAGGGGTCCTACGAGCAGTACTTC.

The chain carries TRBV4-2 and TRBJ2-7; 10 bases match TRBD2. V shed 4 bases and J 7 bases; nucleotides not matched to a gene: 10. Germline V gene data show CDR1 as LGHNA and CDR2 as YNFKEQ. This CDR3 is built from 15 residues. CDR3 protein: CASSRRLAGEGEQYF. CDR3 sequence (DNA): TGTGCCAGCAGCCGCCGTCTAGCGGGGGAGGGGGAGCAGTACTTC.

The chain combines TRBV6-6 with TRBJ2-1; D is undetermined. CDR3 length: 11 amino acids. V lost 2 bases, J lost 8 bases, and 4 bases lay in between. From germline, CDR1 is MNHNY and CDR2 SVGAGI (reference sequence). The CDR3 loop reads CASSYRDEQFF. CDR3 in DNA: TGTGCCAGCAGTTACCGGGATGAGCAGTTCTTC.

This chain joins TRBV7-9 and TRBJ1-4; maybe TRBD1 (6 bases). Germline assignment: CDR1 SEHNR and CDR2 FQNEAQ (reference sequence). There are 16 residues in the CDR3. V was shortened by 3 bases and J by 8 bases, with 19 bases between the two germline ends. The CDR3 is CASSFRDNQRQEKLFF. The CDR3 nucleotides are TGTGCCAGCAGCTTCCGGGACAATCAACGTCAGGAAAAACTGTTTTTT.

The chain is built from TRBV2 and TRBJ1-6, with D unclear. V was clipped by 2 bases and J by 0 bases, with 5 bases between them. In germline, CDR1 is SNHLY, CDR2 FYNNEI. The CDR3 runs to 15 residues. The CDR3, as DNA: TGTGCCAGCAGTGAAACTAGCTCCTATAATTCACCCCTCCACTTT. Amino acids: CASSETSSYNSPLHF.

This clone came up a few times. The chain carries TRBV2 and TRBJ2-1; 9 bases line up with TRBD1. CDR3 size: 13 residues. Germline CDR1 reads SNHLY; CDR2 reads FYNNEI. V dropped 10 bases and J dropped 5; count of bases not matched to a gene: 6. For the CDR3, the DNA is TGTGCCACTAAGGGGACAGGGCACAATGAGCAGTTCTTC. Translating gives CATKGTGHNEQFF.

The J gene is TRBJ1-1, the V gene TRBV11-3; 7 bases line up with TRBD1. The CDR3 has 14 amino acids. V shed 5 bases, J shed 7 bases, and the junction held 10 bases outside the gene matches. The germline V gene has CDR1 SGHNT and CDR2 YENEEA. The CDR3 spells CASSATGVVGEAFF. In DNA form, the CDR3 reads TGTGCCAGCAGCGCCACAGGGGTAGTTGGTGAAGCTTTCTTT.